In this sample, the clone carrying this T cell receptor beta chain turned up once. The data stem from a study of CD8+CD57+ T cells in acquired aplastic anemia. The sequenced patients had an expansion of CD8+CD57+ cells seen by flow cytometry. The study profiled TCR beta VDJ and CDR3 using genomic DNA as template. TCRdb processed the reads anew with MiXCR; each CDR3 protein has one entry. The sample contains tens of thousands of distinct CDR3 sequences, roughly two thirds of which appear only once. V lost 7 bases, J lost 7 bases, and 9 bases stayed unmatched. The CDR3 is 13 amino acids. Germline lookup yields CDR1 SNHLY and CDR2 FYNNEI.

The chain uses TRBV2 and TRBJ1-2; 7 nucleotides align to TRBD1. Input material: sorted CD4+, CD8+, or CD8+CD57+ T cells (not recorded which) from PBMCs. This TCR was recovered from a human donor with aplastic anemia. The CDR3 DNA is TGTGCCAGCATGGACAGGTCGTGGGGTGGCTACACCTTC. Its protein product is CASMDRSWGGYTF.